Below, one TCR beta chain is given with its context. Its antigen is undetermined. The method was immunoSEQ multiplex PCR; TCRdb's version includes in-frame clones alone and lacks a portion of them. The table records approximately 200,000 clones, over 85% of them present only once. This CDR3 has 12 residues. V lost 5 bases and J lost 12; bases outside the gene matches: 10. Germline loops: CDR1 ENHRY, CDR2 SYGVKD. This sample is part of a study of T cell responses to AZD1222 COVID-19 vaccine. Broader study findings: Reportedly, nearly half of unique spike TCRs recognized epitopes outside B.1.351/B.1.1.7 mutations. Receipt of two AZD1222 doses was followed by a rise in Spike-specific TCR breadth and depth. Clonal diversity was possibly underestimated, and white British individuals and females predominated among donors.

Pooling covered second doses at about 4 or about 12 weeks. The sequenced sample was peripheral blood, obtained 28 days after the second AZD1222 dose. The sequence was obtained from an adult who received the AZD1222 COVID-19 vaccine. The gene calls are TRBV10-3 and TRBJ2-7; 7 positions agree with TRBD2. CDR3 residues: CAISPSREGAYF. The CDR3 region has the DNA TGTGCCATCAGTCCTTCGAGGGAGGGAGCGTACTTC.